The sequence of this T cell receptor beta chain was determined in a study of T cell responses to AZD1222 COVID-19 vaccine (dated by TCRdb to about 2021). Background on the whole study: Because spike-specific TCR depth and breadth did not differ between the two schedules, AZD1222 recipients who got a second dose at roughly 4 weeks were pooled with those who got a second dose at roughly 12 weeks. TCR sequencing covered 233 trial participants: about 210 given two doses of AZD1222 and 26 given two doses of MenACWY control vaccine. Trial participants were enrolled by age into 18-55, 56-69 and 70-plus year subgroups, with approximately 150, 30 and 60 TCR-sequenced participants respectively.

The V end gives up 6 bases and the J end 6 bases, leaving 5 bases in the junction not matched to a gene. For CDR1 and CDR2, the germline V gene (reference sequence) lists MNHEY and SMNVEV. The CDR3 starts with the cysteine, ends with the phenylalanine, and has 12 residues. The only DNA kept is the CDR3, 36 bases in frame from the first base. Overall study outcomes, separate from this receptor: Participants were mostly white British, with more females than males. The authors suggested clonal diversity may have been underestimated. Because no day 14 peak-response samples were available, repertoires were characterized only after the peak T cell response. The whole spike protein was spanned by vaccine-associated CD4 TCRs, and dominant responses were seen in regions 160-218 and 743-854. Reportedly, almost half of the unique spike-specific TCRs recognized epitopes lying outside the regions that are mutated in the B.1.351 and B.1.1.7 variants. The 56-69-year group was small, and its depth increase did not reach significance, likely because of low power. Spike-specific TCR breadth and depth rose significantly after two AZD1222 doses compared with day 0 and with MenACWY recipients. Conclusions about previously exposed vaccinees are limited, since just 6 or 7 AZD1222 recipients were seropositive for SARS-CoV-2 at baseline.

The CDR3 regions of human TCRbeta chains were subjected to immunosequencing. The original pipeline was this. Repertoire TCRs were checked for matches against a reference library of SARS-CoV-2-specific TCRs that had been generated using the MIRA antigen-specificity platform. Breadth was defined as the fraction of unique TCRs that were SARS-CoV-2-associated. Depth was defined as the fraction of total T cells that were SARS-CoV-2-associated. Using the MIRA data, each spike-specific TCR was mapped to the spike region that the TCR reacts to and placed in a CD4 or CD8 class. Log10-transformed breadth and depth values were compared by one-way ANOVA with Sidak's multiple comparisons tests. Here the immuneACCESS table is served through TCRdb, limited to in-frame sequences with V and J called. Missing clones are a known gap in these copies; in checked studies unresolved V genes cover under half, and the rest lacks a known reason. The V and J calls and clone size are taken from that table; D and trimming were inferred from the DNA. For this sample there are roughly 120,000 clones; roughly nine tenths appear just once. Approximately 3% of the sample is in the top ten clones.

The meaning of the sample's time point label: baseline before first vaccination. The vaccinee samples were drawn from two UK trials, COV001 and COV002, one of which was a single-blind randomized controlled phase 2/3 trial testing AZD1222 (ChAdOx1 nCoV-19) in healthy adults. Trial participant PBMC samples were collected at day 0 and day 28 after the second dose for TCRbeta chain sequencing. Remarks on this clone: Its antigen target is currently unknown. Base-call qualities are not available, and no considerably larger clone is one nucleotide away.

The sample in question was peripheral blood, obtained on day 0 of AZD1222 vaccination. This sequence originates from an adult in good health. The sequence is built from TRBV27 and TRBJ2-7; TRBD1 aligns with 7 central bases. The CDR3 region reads CASRTGWGEQYF. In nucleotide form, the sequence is TGTGCCAGCAGGACAGGGTGGGGCGAGCAGTACTTC.